The subject of this entry is one T cell receptor beta chain. Its antigen specificity is not known. The record has no base qualities; no much larger clone is one base away. The library was built by means of the immunoSEQ multiplex PCR assay. For the multiplex PCR, a mixture combining 60 forward primers for TCR Vbeta segments and 13 reverse primers for TCR Jbeta segments was used. A multiplex PCR assay on genomic DNA amplified the CDR3 region of rearranged TCR beta genes. The Illumina HiSeq System was used to sequence the amplified TCR beta libraries as 87-base-pair reads. In the authors' own workflow: A later analysis tallied 75 million to 95 million unique TCR beta chains across the 700 or so repertoires, and around 9.9 million of those chains were shared by two or more donors. To remove PCR and sequencing errors, raw reads were error-corrected and collapsed into unique sequences using a nearest-neighbor algorithm that merged closely related sequences. Alignment of CDR3 sequences to IMGT reference sequences was used to assign V, D and J gene segments. Each retained sequence needed at least a six-nucleotide match to both a V gene segment and a J gene segment. Rearrangements were called productive when the CDR3 lacked stop codons and stayed in frame with V and J; all others were non-productive. Following IMGT convention, CDR3 was defined as the stretch from the second conserved V-encoded cysteine to the conserved J-encoded phenylalanine. In an earlier analysis of 550 to 650 of the donors, sequences lacking an unambiguous match to a single V gene segment were excluded. An earlier analysis of roughly 590 of the donors called V segments functional above 56.7% productive rearrangements and segregating when the between-donor standard deviation exceeded 5%. A statistical classification framework was built to diagnose cytomegalovirus status from the catalog of TCR beta chain sequences. V and J gene assignment, in a later analysis, came from comparing TCR nucleotide sequences with IMGT/GENE-DB human TR gene sequences. In a later analysis, CDR3 sequences and most-parsimonious VDJ recombination scenarios were assigned using the TCRdist pipeline. In a later analysis, every TCR beta chain was defined by the combination of its CDR3 amino acid sequence and its V-gene family, and reads without a unique V-gene family were dropped. To address suspected cross-contamination and a sequencing artifact, a later analysis removed 550 to 750 highly shared, low-generation-probability nucleotide sequences. For each public chain, a later analysis derived a clonal expansion index from normalized ranks of inferred template counts within each repertoire. Generation probabilities in a later analysis came from a VDJ recombination model fitted to out-of-frame rearrangements, and those results were checked against IGoR. In a later analysis, hypergeometric tests were used to score TCR-TCR, TCR-HLA and TCR-CMV co-occurrence, with a repertoire-size bias correction applied to TCR pairs. To estimate false discovery rates, a later analysis permuted the HLA or CMV assignments 20 times. In a later analysis, co-occurring TCRs were grouped with DBSCAN, and TCRdist sequence similarity was added when clustering was performed within HLA-allele-positive subsets. Repertoires with fewer than 30,000 or more than 120,000 public chains, plus five repertoires with anomalous nucleotide sharing, were excluded from co-occurrence clustering. In its TCRdb copy, this immuneACCESS table keeps in-frame sequences only and misses some clones. Where compared with another copy, unresolved V genes explain less than half of these, and the others have no known cause. Clone size and V and J calls were adopted from that table, with D and trimming inferred from the DNA. This sample comprises some 130,000 clones, about 74% of them detected only once. The biggest ten clones account for over 0.8% of the sample.

The cohort consisted of some 670 healthy bone marrow donors. Cohort members were all nominally healthy when sampled, although unrecorded immune exposures were likely present. The donor tested CMV seronegative, placing the donor among the 300 to 450 seronegative members of the cohort. Every donor gave a peripheral blood sample, and the peripheral blood mononuclear cells from that sample were used for TCR beta sequencing. The Qiagen DNeasy Blood Extraction Kit was used to extract genomic DNA from the blood cell samples. CDR1 and CDR2 are drawn from the germline V gene: SGHAT, FQNNGV. The CDR3 covers 17 residues, taking in both the cysteine and the phenylalanine. CDR3 DNA only is kept here, 51 bases in frame from base 1. Ends trimmed: V by 4 bases, J by 0 bases; bases unmatched to a gene: 9. This entry is derived from a study of cytomegalovirus exposure and HLA in healthy donors (dated by TCRdb to about 2017). Regarding the complete study: An earlier analysis of several hundred of the donors reported approximately 290 Gb of sequence data and roughly 110 million unique TCR beta sequences from 150 million to 200 million T cells. Because of strong linkage in the cohort, five DR-DQ haplotypes were treated as single units for association and clustering. Rather than drawing on any new phenotypic data, the later analysis identified candidate immune exposures from TCR beta sequences and the way those sequences occurred across donors. The number of typed donors differed by locus: about 629-630 for A, B, C, DRB1 and DQB1; approximately 520 for DQA1; over 600 for DPA1; and around 490 for DPB1. Donor age, sex, ethnicity and CMV serostatus were collected together with the repertoire data. A later genetic analysis used genome-wide SNP genotypes for about 60% of the roughly 670 donors, treating that subset as a discovery cohort. To predict cytomegalovirus infection status, the study combined high-throughput TCR immunosequencing, statistical association of individual TCRs with disease status, and machine learning. The T cell repertoires of some 700 subjects were profiled by immunosequencing and related to cytomegalovirus serostatus. An early release covering roughly 640 HLA-typed donors comprised about 300 gigabases of sequencing data and 65 million to 100 million unique TCR sequences. Along with the approximately 620-subject first cohort, a separate validation cohort of over a hundred different subjects was used. To decide whether each TCR beta V gene segment behaved as functional or pseudogenic, an earlier analysis of some 600 of the donors relied on high-throughput TCR beta sequencing. The study aimed to test whether cataloging public T cell receptors could reveal signatures of past pathogen exposure. Both class I and class II loci were covered by HLA typing, at four-digit resolution. Across approximately 400 genotyped donors of the cohort, an average of approximately 220,000 unique TCR beta nucleotide sequences per donor were sequenced, and 15% to 20% of those sequences were non-productive. The genetic ancestry cluster associated with self-reported Caucasian donors included 70% to 85% of the roughly 380 genotyped donors. Every discovery cohort repertoire had been produced on one sequencing platform. To study patterns of TCR occurrence, a later analysis re-analyzed previously published TCR beta repertoires from hundreds of donors and added high-resolution HLA genotyping. Beyond this particular receptor, the publication reports: Immune exposure information for the cohort was limited to CMV serostatus. A further reported finding was that TCR beta sequences accurately predicted the HLA-A and HLA-B alleles for most subjects in the first cohort. In a later analysis, HLA-associated TCR beta chains were found to be more clonally expanded and to have lower generation probabilities than equally common non-associated chains. While some public TCRs were present in many individuals, most TCR sequences turned up only very rarely across donors. The study gave a list of 150 to 200 TCR beta chains associated with cytomegalovirus. Because HLA typing was unavailable for some donors at each locus, only the typed subset was used in association tests. Around 16 rarely observed V segments, including chromosome 9 orphons, were excluded from the earlier analysis of almost 600 of the donors because counts were too low. In this cohort, only TCR beta chains were sequenced, and detectable features were limited by the absence of alpha or paired-chain data. Cytomegalovirus status was reported to be diagnosed by the classifier with high specificity and sensitivity in both the original and validation cohorts. A later analysis associated 17,000 or so TCR beta sequences with specific HLA alleles at a false discovery rate of 0.05. In vitro tests confirmed that a few of the cytomegalovirus-associated TCR beta chains recognize cytomegalovirus antigens. Assigning TCR associations to individual alleles was difficult when HLA alleles, especially DR and DQ, strongly co-occurred. Compared with the roughly 700-donor mean, donors in an Asian-associated ancestry cluster had fewer N-insertions in productive TCRs, according to a later genetic analysis. Correlated functional status among segregating V segments might reflect linkage disequilibrium, but an unknown experimental factor could not be ruled out. The authors suggested that the approach could potentially be extended to other disease states and immunological phenotypes. A later genetic analysis associated a missense DCLRE1C variant with V-gene and J-gene trimming of TCR beta chains, and an independent cohort replicated the association. In a later analysis, several top co-occurrence clusters were reported to appear linked to parvovirus B19, influenza, CMV and Epstein-Barr virus. An earlier analysis of 450 to 750 of the donors showed that most TCR beta V segments appeared in productive rearrangements either about 87% or about 30% of the time, which broadly matched IMGT annotations. The 87-base-pair reads could not distinguish some IMGT-functional V segments, including TRBV6-2 and TRBV6-3, so those segments were excluded. A later analysis found that TCR association rates varied across HLA loci, with DRB1 alleles showing the most associated TCRs and HLA-C alleles the fewest. The sequencing pipeline was judged likely to have produced a cluster of highly shared sequence variants as a technical artifact. Most CMV-associated TCR beta chains appeared to be HLA-restricted in a later analysis, and the HLA associations seemed to be driven largely by CMV exposure. The presence/absence analyses assumed that sequencing depth was roughly uniform across donors, and that assumption may not be true.

The clonotype was recovered from a woman between 55 and 75 years old in good health and CMV-seronegative. This chain is built from TRBV11-2 and TRBJ1-3; 7 bases in the middle match TRBD1. Sample: PBMCs. This receptor has the CDR3 CASSSPGQISSGNTIYF. In nucleotides, the sequence is TGTGCCAGCAGCTCCCCGGGACAGATCTCCTCTGGAAACACCATATATTTT.